This T cell receptor (beta chain) was sequenced during a study of post-analysis software for immune sequencing data. CDR1 SGHTA and CDR2 FQGTGA come from the germline V gene. The CDR3 runs 14 residues. V was pared by 4 bases and J by 11 bases, with 11 bases of the junction left unmatched. cDNA libraries of TCR beta carried unique molecular identifiers. Once roughly 0.95 to 10 million T cells were used, roughly 0.5 million cDNA molecules resulted. TCRdb re-derived calls from the PCR reads in MiXCR, one entry per CDR3 protein. In the table there are fewer than 850,000 distinct CDR3 sequences, 40% to 55% of which are singletons. Study-level findings and limits: The F measure placed samples prepared in the same batch into strongly shared clusters. People with multiple sclerosis had a significantly lower normalized Chao1 diversity than controls did. Patients carried several TRBV segments more frequently than controls did, and TRBV5-6, TRBV5-1 and TRBV20-1 were among them.

Only a few counts were recorded for this clonotype. Its target is not known. This chain uses TRBV7-3 with TRBJ2-5; 9 bases are shared with TRBD2. Sequencing was done on a sample of blood. The origin of this receptor is a girl aged 10-17 years with multiple sclerosis. Here the CDR3 DNA reads TGTGCCAGCAGCTGGGGGACTAGCTTGGGTGAGCAGTACTTC. The encoded protein is CASSWGTSLGEQYF. Together with reference TRBV7-3 and TRBJ2-5, the CDR3 gives the full variable domain: GAGVSQTPSNKVTEKGKYVELRCDPISGHTALYWYRQSLGQGPEFLIYFQGTGAADDSGLPNDRFFAVRPEGSVSTLKIQRTERGDSAVYLCASSWGTSLGEQYFGPGTRLLVL.